Presented here are 13 T cell receptor beta chains from one specimen sequenced in a study of T cells after yellow fever vaccination. MiXCR, applied by TCRdb to the 5' RACE reads, yields one record per CDR3 protein. The sample holds 500,000 to 650,000 distinct CDR3 sequences, roughly 12% seen once. Sequenced here: PBMCs, sampled on the day of the yellow fever booster vaccination. These receptor sequences come from a man aged 30-40 years who received the YFV17D yellow fever vaccine.

The rearrangement uses TRBV5-1 and TRBJ2-7; 9 bases are a match to TRBD2. Trimming cost V 0 bases and J 6 bases; bases outside gene matches: 10. Germline CDR1 and CDR2: SGHRS and YFSETQ. There are 16 residues in the CDR3. The CDR3 nucleotides are TGCGCCAGCAGCTTGGAGGCTAGCGGGACCGGGGGCGAGCAGTACTTC. It codes for CASSLEASGTGGEQYF.

The chain carries TRBV12-3 or TRBV12-4 and TRBJ2-3; D gene unclear. V was clipped by 5 bases and J by 0 bases, with 9 bases between them. The CDR3 runs to 14 residues. The CDR3 DNA reads TGTGCCAGCAGTGACGTAGTCAGCACAGATACGCAGTATTTT. It specifies CASSDVVSTDTQYF.

Comment on this clonotype: Possible read error: a much larger clone is one base away. The rearrangement links TRBV12-3 or TRBV12-4 to TRBJ2-3; tentatively, D is TRBD1 (6 bases). The CDR3 spans 13 residues. Trimming stripped 6 bases from V and 4 bases from J, with 11 bases between. CDR3 loop: CASSNQGSDTQYF. CDR3 nucleotide sequence: TGTGCCAGCAGCAATCAGGGGTCAGATACGCAGTATTTT.

This clonotype has at least ten counts. The V call is TRBV7-2, the J call TRBJ2-7; 8 nucleotides line up with TRBD1. The CDR3 covers 15 residues. CDR1 is SGHTA and CDR2 is FQGNSA in the germline V gene. V gave up 4 bases and J gave up 2 bases; unmatched junction bases: 7. The CDR3 sequence: CASSSWDRRTYEQYF. The CDR3 DNA reads as TGTGCCAGCAGCTCTTGGGACAGGAGAACCTACGAGCAGTACTTC.

The sample holds a few counts of this clonotype. The V and J genes are TRBV7-2 and TRBJ2-7, with TRBD2 identical over 7 bases. CDR3 length: 14 amino acids. CDR1 is SGHTA, CDR2 FQGNSA, per germline. V was clipped by 5 bases and J by 3 bases; unmatched bases: 7. The CDR3 here is CASSPGLGFYEQYF. Here the CDR3 DNA reads TGTGCCAGCAGCCCCGGACTAGGTTTCTACGAGCAGTACTTC.

The chain uses TRBV20-1 and TRBJ2-5; TRBD1 agrees at 10 bases. V lost 6 bases to trimming and J lost 4 bases; unmatched junction nucleotides: 5. The CDR3 totals 13 residues. Germline V CDR1 and CDR2: DFQATT, SNEGSKA (reference sequence). In nucleotides, the CDR3 is TGCAGTGCACTTCGGACAGGGGGAGAGACCCAGTACTTC. This codes for CSALRTGGETQYF.

This chain connects TRBV19 to TRBJ1-1, with D perhaps TRBD1 (5 bases). The CDR3 is made up of 14 amino acids. The germline V and J ends were trimmed by 7 bases and 1 base, with 13 bases remaining between them. Germline CDR1 LNHDA, CDR2 SQIVND (reference sequence). CDR3 DNA: TGTGCCAGTATTAGCCCAGGGCGGAACACTGAAGCTTTCTTT. Translating gives CASISPGRNTEAFF.

This clonotype came up a few times. The chain recombines TRBV18 with TRBJ1-6; D call uncertain. The length of the CDR3 is 15 residues. From germline, CDR1 is KGHSH and CDR2 LQKENI. Trimming cost V 3 bases and J 8 bases, with 14 bases left between them. CDR3 region: CASSPLRGSDSPLHF. In nucleotides, the CDR3 is TGTGCCAGCTCACCCCTCCGCGGGAGCGATTCACCCCTCCACTTT.

This rearrangement joins TRBV12-3 or TRBV12-4 to TRBJ2-2; 10 bases are a match to TRBD2. CDR3 length: 16 amino acids. V lost 5 bases, J lost 6 bases, and 9 bases stayed unmatched. The CDR3 sequence is CASSAPGLASPGELFF. In DNA form, the CDR3 reads TGTGCCAGCAGTGCCCCGGGACTAGCGTCACCCGGGGAGCTGTTTTTT.

The chain carries TRBV19 and TRBJ2-7; 9 bases map to TRBD1. CDR3 length: 15 amino acids. V dropped 5 bases and J dropped 4; count of bases not matched to a gene: 9. CDR1 is LNHDA, CDR2 SQIVND, per germline (reference sequence). CDR3 in amino acids: CASSPWDRVGYEQYF. The CDR3, as DNA: TGTGCCAGTAGTCCATGGGACAGGGTCGGGTACGAGCAGTACTTC. Complete variable domain (other parts from reference TRBV19 and TRBJ2-7): DGGITQSPKYLFRKEGQNVTLSCEQNLNHDAMYWYRQDPGQGLRLIYYSQIVNDFQKGDIAEGYSVSREKKESFPLTVTSAQKNPTAFYLCASSPWDRVGYEQYFGPGTRLTVT.

This clonotype was detected only a few times. V and J are TRBV4-2 and TRBJ2-5, with 11 bases fitting TRBD2. The CDR3 consists of 15 residues. J was trimmed by 3 bases and V by 4 bases; bases with no gene match: 4. CDR1 is LGHNA and CDR2 is YNFKEQ in the germline V gene. The CDR3 loop is CASSRSLAGEETQYF. The CDR3 DNA sequence: TGTGCCAGCAGCCGGTCACTAGCGGGAGAAGAGACCCAGTACTTC.

V is TRBV20-1 and J is TRBJ1-2, with D tentatively TRBD1 (6 bases). With 3 bases removed from V and 2 bases from J, the gap between germline ends came to 19 bases. Germline CDR1 is DFQATT and CDR2 is SNEGSKA (reference sequence). This CDR3 is built from 16 residues. This CDR3 reads CSASSVSGQPNYGYTF. The CDR3 nucleotides are TGCAGTGCTAGTTCGGTTTCCGGACAGCCGAACTATGGCTACACCTTC.

This clonotype was seen more than once but under ten times. The J gene is TRBJ1-4, the V gene TRBV2, with 9 nucleotides matching TRBD1. The ends lost 9 bases at V and 8 bases at J; junction bases unmatched: 13. The germline CDR1 and CDR2 sequences are SNHLY and FYNNEI. This CDR3 region has 15 residues. This chain's CDR3 is CASGDRVRPREKLFF. As DNA, the CDR3 is TGTGCCAGTGGGGACAGGGTGAGACCACGGGAAAAACTGTTTTTT.